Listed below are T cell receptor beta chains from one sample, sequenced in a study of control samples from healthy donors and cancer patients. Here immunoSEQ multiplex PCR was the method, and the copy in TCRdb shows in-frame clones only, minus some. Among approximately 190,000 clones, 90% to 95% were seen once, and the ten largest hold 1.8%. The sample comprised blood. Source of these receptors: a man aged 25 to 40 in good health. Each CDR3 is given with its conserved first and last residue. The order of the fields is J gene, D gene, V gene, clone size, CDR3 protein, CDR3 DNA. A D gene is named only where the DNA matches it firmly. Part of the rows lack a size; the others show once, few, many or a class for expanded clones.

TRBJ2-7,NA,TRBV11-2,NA,CASSSEYEQYF,TGTGCCAGCAGCTCGGAGTACGAGCAGTACTTC
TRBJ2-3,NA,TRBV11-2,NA,CASSYNREARTDTQYF,TGTGCCAGCAGCTATAACCGCGAGGCTCGGACAGATACGCAGTATTTT
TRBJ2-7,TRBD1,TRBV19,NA,CATRDRGYEQYF,TGTGCCACTAGGGACAGGGGGTACGAGCAGTACTTC
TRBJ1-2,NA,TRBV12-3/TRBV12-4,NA,CASSLGYGYTF,TGTGCCAGCAGTTTAGGGTATGGCTACACCTTC
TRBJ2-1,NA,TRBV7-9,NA,CASRHYTGSYNEQFF,TGTGCCAGCAGACACTACACTGGGTCCTACAATGAGCAGTTCTTC
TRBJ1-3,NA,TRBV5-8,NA,CASSSGSISGNTIYF,TGTGCCAGCAGCTCGGGGTCTATTTCTGGAAACACCATATATTTT
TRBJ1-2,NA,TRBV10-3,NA,CAISQGLRYGYTF,TGTGCCATCAGTCAGGGGTTGCGGTATGGCTACACCTTC
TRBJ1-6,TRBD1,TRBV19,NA,CASREDRGSNSPLHF,TGTGCCAGTAGAGAGGACAGGGGATCTAATTCACCCCTCCACTTT
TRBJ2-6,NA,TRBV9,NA,CASAGDPPAGANVLTF,TGTGCCAGCGCCGGGGATCCGCCCGCTGGGGCCAACGTCCTGACTTTC
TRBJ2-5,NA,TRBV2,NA,CASWDTALQETQYF,TGTGCCAGCTGGGACACCGCCCTCCAAGAGACCCAGTACTTC
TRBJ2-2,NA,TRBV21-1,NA,CASSPAITGELFF,TGTGCCAGCAGCCCGGCGATCACCGGGGAGCTGTTTTTT
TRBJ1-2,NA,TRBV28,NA,CASSTFRGNYGYTF,TGTGCCAGCAGTACATTCAGGGGTAACTATGGCTACACCTTC
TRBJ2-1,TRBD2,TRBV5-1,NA,CASSLAVAGGGNEQFF,TGCGCCAGCAGCTTAGCGGTAGCGGGGGGGGGAAATGAGCAGTTCTTC
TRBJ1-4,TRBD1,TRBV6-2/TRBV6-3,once,CASSYRAGQGAAANEKLFF,TGTGCCAGCAGTTACCGAGCCGGACAGGGGGCGGCAGCTAATGAAAAACTGTTTTTT
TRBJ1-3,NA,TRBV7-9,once,CASSLVVGGALSGNTIYF,TGTGCCAGCAGCTTAGTGGTCGGTGGGGCCCTCTCTGGAAACACCATATATTTT
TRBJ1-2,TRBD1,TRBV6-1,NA,CASSEGGVQGIWYGYTF,TGTGCCAGCAGTGAAGGGGGTGTACAGGGGATTTGGTATGGCTACACCTTC
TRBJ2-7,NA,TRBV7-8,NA,CASSLAGLGYEQYF,TGTGCCAGCAGCTTAGCAGGGCTGGGCTACGAGCAGTACTTC
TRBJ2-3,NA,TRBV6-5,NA,CASSYRSHTDTQYF,TGTGCCAGCAGCTACAGGAGTCACACAGATACGCAGTATTTT
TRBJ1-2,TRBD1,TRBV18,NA,CASSGTGDYGYTF,TGTGCCAGCTCAGGGACAGGGGACTATGGCTACACCTTC
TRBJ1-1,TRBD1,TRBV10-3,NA,CAISESGTANTEAFF,TGTGCCATCAGTGAGTCGGGGACAGCGAACACTGAAGCTTTCTTT
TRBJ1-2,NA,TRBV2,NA,CASSEQGYGYGYTF,TGTGCCAGCAGTGAACAGGGGTACGGCTATGGCTACACCTTC
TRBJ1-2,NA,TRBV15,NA,CATSREWRSSYGYTF,TGTGCCACCAGCAGAGAGTGGCGGTCAAGCTATGGCTACACCTTC
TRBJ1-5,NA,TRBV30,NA,CAWSPQGGDQPQHF,TGTGCCTGGAGTCCACAGGGTGGCGATCAGCCCCAGCATTTT
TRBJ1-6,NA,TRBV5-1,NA,CASRPFLGLSSYNSPLHF,TGCGCCAGCAGACCCTTTTTAGGCCTGAGCTCCTATAATTCACCCCTCCACTTT
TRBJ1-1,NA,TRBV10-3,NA,CASGTKMNTEAFF,TGTGCCTCCGGGACAAAAATGAACACTGAAGCTTTCTTT
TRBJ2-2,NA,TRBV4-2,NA,CASSPGGGRTGELFF,TGTGCCAGCAGCCCTGGAGGGGGGCGGACCGGGGAGCTGTTTTTT
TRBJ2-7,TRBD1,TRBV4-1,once,CASSQGTGIDEQYF,TGCGCCAGCAGCCAAGGGACAGGGATCGACGAGCAGTACTTC
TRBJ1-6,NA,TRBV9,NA,CASSVGQARYNSPLHF,TGTGCCAGCAGCGTAGGACAGGCTCGATATAATTCACCCCTCCACTTT
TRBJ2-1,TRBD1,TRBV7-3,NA,CASSLTIQGAGDEQFF,TGTGCCAGCAGCTTAACCATACAGGGGGCAGGCGATGAGCAGTTCTTC
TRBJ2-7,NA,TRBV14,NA,CASSEGSAYEQYF,TGTGCCAGCAGCGAGGGGTCGGCCTACGAGCAGTACTTC
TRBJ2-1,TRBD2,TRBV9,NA,CASSQPSGGGEQFF,TGTGCCAGCAGCCAACCTAGCGGGGGAGGTGAGCAGTTCTTC
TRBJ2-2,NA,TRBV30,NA,CAWSIRQNTGELFF,TGTGCCTGGAGTATCCGGCAGAACACCGGGGAGCTGTTTTTT
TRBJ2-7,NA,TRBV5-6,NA,CASSGGSSYEQYF,TGTGCCAGCAGCGGGGGGAGCTCCTACGAGCAGTACTTC
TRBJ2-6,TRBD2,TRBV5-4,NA,CASSLGLAGSSGANVLTF,TGTGCCAGCAGCTTGGGTCTAGCGGGGAGCTCTGGGGCCAACGTCCTGACTTTC
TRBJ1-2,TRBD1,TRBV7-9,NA,CASSPRTGGNNYGYTF,TGTGCCAGCAGCCCCCGGACAGGGGGTAACAACTATGGCTACACCTTC